The 26 T cell receptor beta chains reported below all come from one sample, sequenced in a study of blood T cell repertoires in COVID-19. The method was immunoSEQ multiplex PCR; TCRdb's version includes in-frame clones alone and lacks a portion of them. This table has around 300,000 clones, under 90% appearing once. Material: peripheral blood. The receptors derive from a man aged 50-59 years with acute or convalescent COVID-19.

The chain employs TRBV7-3 and TRBJ1-1, with D uncertain. The V gene lost 8 bases and the J gene lost 5 bases, with 15 bases spanning the gap. Germline values: CDR1 SGHTA, CDR2 FQGTGA. The CDR3 extends over 13 amino acids. The CDR3 coding sequence is TGTGCCAGCGGCTCCAGTCGGGAAACTGAAGCTTTCTTT. It codes for CASGSSRETEAFF.

The CDR3 here is CASSPYRDGELFF. The CDR3 DNA sequence: TGTGCCAGCTCACCCTACAGGGACGGGGAGCTGTTTTTT. J is TRBJ2-2 and V is TRBV18; maybe TRBD1 (6 bases). Between the trimmed V and J ends, which lost 3 bases and 7 bases, there was a span of 9 bases. Germline assignment: CDR1 KGHSH and CDR2 LQKENI. The length of the CDR3 is 13 residues.

The rearrangement uses TRBV4-1 and TRBJ2-5, with 8 bases matching TRBD2. The CDR3 is made up of 15 amino acids. Trimming took 0 bases from V and 4 from J; bases not matched to a gene: 4. CDR1 MGHRA and CDR2 YSYEKL come from the germline V gene. This chain's CDR3 is CASSQEPSGLETQYF. CDR3 nucleotides: TGCGCCAGCAGCCAAGAGCCTAGCGGGCTAGAGACCCAGTACTTC.

This chain uses TRBV24-1 with TRBJ2-7, with a weak D call TRBD1 (6 bases). V shed 9 bases and J shed 2 bases, with 22 bases lying between them. The germline gives CDR1 KGHDR, CDR2 SFDVKD. This CDR3 comprises 16 residues. As DNA, the CDR3 is TGTGCCACCCCAGGGAGTCGAGGGGGTGGCCCCTACGAGCAGTACTTC. Its translation: CATPGSRGGGPYEQYF.

The chain recombines TRBV4-1 with TRBJ1-4; D is uncertain. With 2 bases removed from V and 10 bases from J, the gap between germline ends came to 29 bases. Germline V gene sequence: CDR1 MGHRA, CDR2 YSYEKL. The CDR3 has 19 residues. The CDR3 bases are TGCGCCAGCAGCCAATATCTACCCGTGTCTCTGAGGAACCCCAGAAAACTGTTTTTT. Protein sequence: CASSQYLPVSLRNPRKLFF.

The rearrangement uses TRBV6-4 and TRBJ2-2, with 10 bases identical to TRBD2. CDR3 size: 15 residues. Trimming cost V 4 bases and J 4 bases; bases outside gene matches: 3. Germline V gene lookup returns CDR1 MRHNA and CDR2 SNTAGT. For the CDR3, the DNA is TGTGCCAGCAGTGTTAGCGGGGGGTTCACCGGGGAGCTGTTTTTT. It codes for CASSVSGGFTGELFF.

This clone has only one observation. The genes are TRBV4-2 and TRBJ1-2, with TRBD1 matching over 7 bases. The germline gives CDR1 LGHNA, CDR2 YNFKEQ. CDR3 length: 18 residues. After removal of 4 bases from V and 3 bases from J, the junction contained 17 bases not matched to a gene. The CDR3, as DNA: TGTGCCAGCAGCCGTCGGGACAGCACTCTCCCCAGCTACTATGGCTACACCTTC. Translating gives CASSRRDSTLPSYYGYTF.

The gene calls are TRBV18 and TRBJ2-7; tentative D call: TRBD1 (7 bases). Germline V gene sequence: CDR1 KGHSH, CDR2 LQKENI. V gave up 3 bases and J gave up 1 base, with 13 bases separating them. The CDR3 has 15 residues. The DNA of the CDR3 is TGTGCCAGCTCACCGGGCGGGACAGAGTCCTACGAGCAGTACTTC. Translated: CASSPGGTESYEQYF.

V and J are TRBV20-1 and TRBJ2-3, with 7 bases lining up with TRBD2. Unmatched junction bases numbered 11, after V lost 6 bases and J lost 14 bases. The CDR3 is 11 amino acids. Germline loops: CDR1 DFQATT, CDR2 SNEGSKA (reference sequence). DNA of the CDR3: TGCAGTGCCCCTGCCGGGGGGTTTGGGTATTTT. Translated, it gives CSAPAGGFGYF.

This chain joins TRBV11-1 and TRBJ1-1; D unresolved. Per germline, CDR1 SGHAT and CDR2 FQDESV (reference sequence). V gave up 4 bases and J gave up 9 bases, with 12 bases separating them. This CDR3 contains 12 residues. CDR3 protein: CASSSAGSQAFF. CDR3 bases: TGTGCCAGCAGCTCCGCCGGGTCACAAGCTTTCTTT. Full variable domain (rest looked up from reference TRBV11-1 and TRBJ1-1): EAEVAQSPRYKITEKSQAVAFWCDPISGHATLYWYRQILGQGPELLVQFQDESVVDDSQLPKDRFSAERLKGVDSTLKIQPAELGDSAMYLCASSSAGSQAFFGQGTRLTVV.

J is TRBJ2-1 and V is TRBV7-9; TRBD2 aligns across 10 bases. Germline V CDR1 and CDR2: SEHNR, FQNEAQ (reference sequence). V was pared by 2 bases and J by 12 bases, with 7 bases of the junction left unmatched. This CDR3 region has 14 residues. The CDR3 coding sequence is TGTGCCAGCAGCTTAAAAACTAGCGGGGTTAGGCAGTTCTTC. Encoded protein: CASSLKTSGVRQFF. Drawing the rest from reference TRBV7-9 and TRBJ2-1, the complete variable domain is DTGVSQNPRHKITKRGQNVTFRCDPISEHNRLYWYRQTLGQGPEFLTYFQNEAQLEKSRLLSDRFSAERPKGSFSTLEIQRTEQGDSAMYLCASSLKTSGVRQFFGPGTRLTVL.

The chain links TRBV15 to TRBJ1-5, with TRBD1 matching over 9 bases. The V gene's germline CDR1 is LNHNV and CDR2 YYDKDF (reference sequence). J was trimmed by 5 bases and V by 3 bases; bases with no gene match: 8. The CDR3 spans 16 residues. Written as DNA, the CDR3 is TGTGCCACCAGCAGTGGGGGACAGGGATGGGATCAGCCCCAGCATTTT. Amino acids: CATSSGGQGWDQPQHF.

The rearrangement links TRBV7-2 to TRBJ2-5; D remains ambiguous. V lost 3 bases and J lost 2, with 7 bases in between. The V gene's germline CDR1 is SGHTA and CDR2 FQGNSA. CDR3 size: 13 residues. The CDR3 loop reads CASSLAIQETQYF. CDR3 nucleotides: TGTGCCAGCAGCTTGGCAATACAAGAGACCCAGTACTTC.

This chain uses TRBV27 with TRBJ2-7; 7 positions agree with TRBD1. There are 14 residues in the CDR3. The germline gives CDR1 MNHEY, CDR2 SMNVEV (reference sequence). V was pared by 5 bases and J by 2 bases, with 6 bases of the junction left unmatched. The CDR3 sequence is CASSPGQAPYEQYF. The CDR3 coding sequence is TGTGCCAGCAGTCCCGGACAGGCCCCCTACGAGCAGTACTTC.

The chain combines TRBV24-1 with TRBJ2-3; D unresolved. With 2 bases removed from V and 11 bases from J, the gap between germline ends came to 13 bases. The germline V gene has CDR1 KGHDR and CDR2 SFDVKD. This CDR3 is built from 13 residues. The CDR3 DNA reads TGTGCCACCAGTGATTCATCAGGCGTAAAGCAGTATTTT. Amino acids: CATSDSSGVKQYF.

V and J are TRBV6-5 and TRBJ1-1, with 7 positions matching TRBD1. Germline V gene sequence: CDR1 MNHEY, CDR2 SVGAGI. This CDR3 contains 15 residues. The J segment lost 2 bases and the V segment lost 7 bases, leaving 10 bases of the junction unmatched. DNA of the CDR3: TGTGCCAGCACCCTTCGTAGACAGGGCAACACTGAAGCTTTCTTT. Amino acids: CASTLRRQGNTEAFF.

The J gene is TRBJ2-2, the V gene TRBV5-1; TRBD1 matches at 8 bases. Germline values: CDR1 SGHRS, CDR2 YFSETQ. The length of the CDR3 is 16 residues. J gave up 7 bases and V 4 bases, and 12 bases lay outside the gene matches. In DNA form, the CDR3 reads TGCGCCAGCAGCCCCCAGGGGGCCTGGGATGGCGGGGAGCTGTTTTTT. Encoded protein: CASSPQGAWDGGELFF.

The chain carries TRBV5-1 and TRBJ1-2; D gene uncertain. Germline CDR1 reads SGHRS; CDR2 reads YFSETQ. CDR3 length: 17 residues. Deletions cut 2 bases from V and 2 bases from J, with 19 bases between. The CDR3 DNA is TGCGCCAGCAGCTTTTCTGGGCGGGCAGGCCCGAACTATGGCTACACCTTC. Translated, it gives CASSFSGRAGPNYGYTF.

The J gene is TRBJ1-2, the V gene TRBV19, with TRBD1 matching 10 bases. The CDR3 covers 16 residues. Germline V gene data show CDR1 as LNHDA and CDR2 as SQIVND (reference sequence). The V and J ends lost 4 bases and 8 bases, in that order; junction bases with no gene match: 13. In DNA form, the CDR3 reads TGTGCCAGTAGTAGGGACCACCGGGACAGGGGTCAAGGCTACACCTTC. It specifies CASSRDHRDRGQGYTF.

The rearrangement uses TRBV5-1 and TRBJ2-7; 9 positions agree with TRBD2. With 4 bases clipped from V and 6 bases from J, the junction kept 8 bases outside the gene matches. The CDR3 has 14 residues. CDR1 SGHRS and CDR2 YFSETQ come from the germline V gene. CDR3 sequence (DNA): TGCGCCAGCAGCCGCCTAGCGGGGACGGTCGAGCAGTACTTC. Its protein is CASSRLAGTVEQYF. Filled out from reference TRBV5-1 and TRBJ2-7, the complete variable domain reads KAGVTQTPRYLIKTRGQQVTLSCSPISGHRSVSWYQQTPGQGLQFLFEYFSETQRNKGNFPGRFSGRQFSNSRSEMNVSTLELGDSALYLCASSRLAGTVEQYFGPGTRLTVT.

This clone was observed once. The V gene is TRBV29-1, the J gene TRBJ2-5; tentatively, D is TRBD1 (6 bases). Per the germline V gene, CDR1 is SQVTM and CDR2 is ANQGSEA. Trimming stripped 6 bases from V and 5 bases from J, with 22 bases between. The CDR3 contains 15 residues. The CDR3 sequence: CSVIHGGRGSETQYF. The CDR3 bases are TGCAGCGTCATACATGGGGGAAGGGGGTCGGAGACCCAGTACTTC.

This clone was picked up one time. The rearrangement links TRBV7-9 to TRBJ1-2; no clear D. Trimming shortened V by 5 bases and J by 8 bases, and 12 bases separated the two germline ends. There are 12 residues in the CDR3. Germline V gene data show CDR1 as SEHNR and CDR2 as FQNEAQ (reference sequence). DNA for the CDR3: TGTGCCAGCAGCCCACCATTCCAGGGCTACACCTTC. This codes for CASSPPFQGYTF.

The V call is TRBV25-1, the J call TRBJ1-2; 9 nucleotides line up with TRBD1. Germline CDR1 MGHDK, CDR2 SYGVNS. The V and J ends lost 4 bases and 4 bases, in that order; junction bases with no gene match: 7. The CDR3 sequence is 15 residues long. CDR3 amino acids: CASSGRTGAIYGYTF. The CDR3 coding sequence is TGTGCCAGCAGTGGAAGGACAGGGGCCATCTATGGCTACACCTTC.

This CDR3 is CAWSVGGSSGEKLFF. CDR3 DNA: TGTGCCTGGAGTGTAGGAGGCAGTTCGGGTGAAAAACTGTTTTTT. The V gene is TRBV30, the J gene TRBJ1-4; D is ambiguous. Trimming cost V 0 bases and J 7 bases, with 15 bases left between them. This CDR3 comprises 15 residues. Germline V gene sequence: CDR1 GTSNPN, CDR2 SVGIG (reference sequence).

A word on this clone: The same CDR3 is also encoded by other DNA sequences in this sample. The chain links TRBV5-1 to TRBJ2-1, with 7 bases matching TRBD2. V gave up 0 bases and J gave up 4 bases; unmatched junction bases: 7. Germline loops: CDR1 SGHRS, CDR2 YFSETQ. This CDR3 has 16 residues. CDR3 sequence reads: CASSLAPGEGYNEQFF. The CDR3 DNA is TGCGCCAGCAGCTTGGCGCCGGGGGAGGGGTACAATGAGCAGTTCTTC.

The chain recombines TRBV18 with TRBJ1-2; TRBD1 is a possible D gene (5 bases). CDR1 is KGHSH, CDR2 LQKENI, per germline. This CDR3 has 14 residues. The V end lost 4 bases, the J end lost 6 bases, and 15 bases lay between the germline ends. The CDR3 DNA reads TGTGCCAGCTCACGCGGGGCCTCGGCGAATGGCTACACCTTC. Amino acids: CASSRGASANGYTF.